The entry below gives a single T cell receptor (beta chain) sequence along with its context. Its antigen is undetermined. This specimen belongs to a study of shared clonotypes between healthy human individuals. The CDR3 has 11 residues. CDR1 and CDR2 from the germline V gene are DFQATT and SNEGSKA (reference sequence). V dropped 4 bases and J dropped 10 bases, with 14 bases sitting between them. Deep was the level at which the assay was run. Generated by immunoSEQ multiplex PCR, the TCRdb table keeps only in-frame clones and is missing some. Of a few million clones in the sample, roughly nine tenths are singletons; the top ten hold around 0.14%. Findings and caveats of the study: Naive CD4 clonotypes were shared across a few donors at about 5%. Sampling covered nothing but blood. Tissue TCR repertoires likely differ from those found in blood.

The sample consisted of naive CD4+ T cells sorted from blood. Subset denoted: CD45RA+ positively selected. This TCR was sampled from a man younger than 35 in good health. J is TRBJ2-7 and V is TRBV20-1; D gene unclear. This chain's CDR3 is CSAKFSQAQYF. DNA for the CDR3: TGCAGTGCTAAGTTTTCCCAGGCCCAGTACTTC.